Below are 8 T cell receptor beta chains sequenced from a single sample in a study of blood T cell repertoires in COVID-19. Clones were sequenced by immunoSEQ multiplex PCR, and TCRdb holds only the in-frame ones, with some missing. The sample consists of approximately 89,000 clones, around 72% of them appearing once. What was sequenced was peripheral blood. Receptor source: a man aged 65 to 79 with acute or convalescent COVID-19.

This clone was found once. This chain connects TRBV18 to TRBJ2-3, with 8 bases aligning to TRBD2. Per the germline V gene, CDR1 is KGHSH and CDR2 is LQKENI. The CDR3 has 16 amino acids. The V gene end was trimmed by 4 bases and the J gene end by 0 bases; junction bases not matched to a gene: 6. The CDR3 nucleotides are TGTGCCAGCTCACGTAGCGGGACTAGGAGCACAGATACGCAGTATTTT. Protein sequence: CASSRSGTRSTDTQYF.

In the case of this clone: This could be a read error, since a much larger clone is one nucleotide away. J is TRBJ2-7 and V is TRBV28, with D perhaps TRBD1 (6 bases). The germline V gene encodes CDR1 MDHEN and CDR2 SYDVKM. The V gene lost 5 bases and the J gene lost 3 bases, with 8 bases spanning the gap. The CDR3 runs to 12 residues. CDR3 DNA sequence: TGTGCCAGCAGTCAACAGGGCTACGAGCAGTACTTC. Its protein is CASSQQGYEQYF.

This clone was picked up many times. This sequence joins TRBV5-5 and TRBJ1-6, with D possibly being TRBD1 (5 bases). The CDR3 loop spans 16 amino acids. V lost 2 bases to trimming and J lost 5 bases, with 14 bases between them. Germline V gene data show CDR1 as SGHKS and CDR2 as YYEKEE (reference sequence). CDR3 sequence (DNA): TGTGCCAGCAGCTTAGTAGGTAGGGGTAATAATTCACCCCTCCACTTT. Translating it yields CASSLVGRGNNSPLHF.

This rearrangement joins TRBV18 to TRBJ1-6; D is undetermined. Trimming took 3 bases from V and 3 from J, leaving 9 bases between them. The CDR3 is 15 residues long. Germline-derived CDR1 and CDR2 are KGHSH and LQKENI. DNA of the CDR3: TGTGCCAGCTCACCGGGCCGGGGCTATAATTCACCCCTCCACTTT. This codes for CASSPGRGYNSPLHF. The full variable domain, completed using reference TRBV18 and TRBJ1-6, is NAGVMQNPRHLVRRRGQEARLRCSPMKGHSHVYWYRQLPEEGLKFMVYLQKENIIDESGMPKERFSAEFPKEGPSILRIQQVVRGDSAAYFCASSPGRGYNSPLHFGNGTRLTVT.

The chain has TRBV28 and TRBJ1-1; TRBD1 is a possible D gene (6 bases). The CDR3 totals 14 residues. Germline CDR1 MDHEN, CDR2 SYDVKM. Trimming cost V 7 bases and J 8 bases, with 20 bases left between them. For the CDR3, the DNA is TGTGCCAGCACTACATTACAGGGTTGGCCAGAAGCTTTCTTT. Translating gives CASTTLQGWPEAFF.

V and J are TRBV7-6 and TRBJ2-7, with 8 bases fitting TRBD1. Germline-derived CDR1 and CDR2 are SGHVS and FNYEAQ. This CDR3 region has 15 residues. The J segment lost 1 base and the V segment lost 5 bases, leaving 7 bases of the junction unmatched. CDR3 protein: CASSPSGQGSYEQYF. Here the CDR3 DNA reads TGTGCCAGCAGCCCCTCCGGACAGGGATCCTACGAGCAGTACTTC.

The chain is built from TRBV27 and TRBJ2-3; 8 bases line up with TRBD1. Unmatched junction bases numbered 5, after V lost 6 bases and J lost 0 bases. The CDR3 runs to 15 residues. The germline CDR1 and CDR2 sequences are MNHEY and SMNVEV (reference sequence). CDR3 DNA: TGTGCCAGCAGCCTCAGGGGGCAAAGCACAGATACGCAGTATTTT. Translation gives CASSLRGQSTDTQYF.

The chain recombines TRBV6-5 with TRBJ2-5; 10 bases are a match to TRBD2. The V gene's germline CDR1 is MNHEY and CDR2 SVGAGI. V dropped 4 bases and J dropped 5; count of bases not matched to a gene: 7. The CDR3 has 15 amino acids. CDR3 residues: CASSSTSGTGETQYF. The CDR3 DNA reads TGTGCCAGCAGTTCCACTAGCGGGACGGGGGAGACCCAGTACTTC.